This T cell receptor (beta chain) was identified during a study of shared clonotypes between healthy human individuals. As for the study in general: Three CD4 naive, three CD4 memory, two CD8 naive and one CD8 memory plate were used per donor. Study-level points and caveats: What naive subsets generally showed was a larger estimated richness than memory subsets showed. The generation probabilities recorded for non-shared clonotypes fell below those of clonotypes shared by all four donors.

With respect to this clone: Antigen unknown.

Some 29,000 T cell genomes (approximately 0.2 ug DNA) went into each sorted-subset replicate. Produced via immunoSEQ multiplex PCR; TCRdb's table is partial and in-frame only. This sample has roughly 640,000 clones, with roughly 97% found just once. Germline CDR1 and CDR2: MDHEN and SYDVKM. The CDR3 runs 12 residues. The V and J ends lost 4 bases and 8 bases respectively, with 11 bases between them. Sequencing was done on a sample of naive CD4+ T cells sorted from blood. Subset denoted: CD45RA+ positively selected. The clonotype comes from a woman in her 30s in good health. The V call is TRBV28, the J call TRBJ1-2; a weak D match, TRBD1 (6 bases). CDR3 in amino acids: CASSSAGEGYTF. The CDR3 coding sequence is TGTGCCAGCAGTTCGGCAGGGGAAGGCTACACCTTC.